Presented here are 22 T cell receptor beta chains from one specimen sequenced in a study of molecular identifiers for immune sequencing clone quantification. From the PCR reads, TCRdb called clonotypes with MiXCR, one entry per CDR3 protein. The sample shows roughly 100,000 distinct CDR3 sequences, about 35% of them seen only once. The sample taken for sequencing was naive CD8+ T cells from blood, with Jurkat cell RNA spiked in. Subset in this sample: FACS-sorted CD8+CD4-CCR7+CD45RA+ naive T cells. The origin of the receptors is a human donor in good health. Some libraries in this study had Jurkat cell RNA spiked in.

This clonotype came up many times. The chain recombines TRBV5-5 with TRBJ2-6; D is unresolved. The CDR3 is 16 amino acids. Between the trimmed V and J ends, which lost 0 bases and 0 bases, there was a span of 7 bases. The germline V gene encodes CDR1 SGHKS and CDR2 YYEKEE (reference sequence). The DNA for the CDR3 is TGTGCCAGCAGCTTGGGACTGCACTCTGGGGCCAACGTCCTGACTTTC. It specifies CASSLGLHSGANVLTF.

This chain joins TRBV27 and TRBJ2-7; 7 bases agree with TRBD2. The CDR3 runs 15 residues. The germline CDR1 and CDR2 sequences are MNHEY and SMNVEV (reference sequence). V was pared by 3 bases and J by 4 bases, with 9 bases of the junction left unmatched. The CDR3: CASSLAPGGSYEQYF. CDR3 in DNA: TGTGCCAGCAGTTTGGCCCCTGGCGGGAGTTACGAGCAGTACTTC.

This clonotype was recorded only once. The chain couples TRBV27 to TRBJ2-1; 8 positions match TRBD2. J gave up 14 bases and V 6 bases, and 18 bases lay outside the gene matches. CDR1 and CDR2 from the germline V gene are MNHEY and SMNVEV (reference sequence). The CDR3 sequence is 15 residues long. CDR3 amino acids: CASSSLADTYKEKFF. DNA for the CDR3: TGTGCCAGCAGCTCACTAGCGGATACATACAAAGAGAAGTTCTTC.

This clonotype was seen at least ten times. An end of the junction differs from the germline gene, which may be a read error. This rearrangement joins TRBV4-3 to TRBJ2-5, with D perhaps given as TRBD1 or TRBD2 (6 bases each). The CDR3 loop spans 13 amino acids. CDR1 is LGHNA and CDR2 is YSLEER in the germline V gene. CDR3 nucleotide sequence: TGTGCCAGCAGCTTAGGGGGGAGGGAGACCCAGTACTTC. Translation gives CASSLGGRETQYF.

The chain links TRBV6-5 to TRBJ1-1; D is unclear. The CDR3 loop spans 13 amino acids. Germline loops: CDR1 MNHEY, CDR2 SVGAGI. V lost 4 bases to trimming and J lost 8 bases, with 14 bases between them. This CDR3 reads CASSWTKKSEAFF. CDR3 DNA: TGTGCCAGCAGTTGGACGAAAAAGAGCGAAGCTTTCTTT.

Of note for this clonotype: Just one base apart from a much larger clone, this may be a read error. The chain combines TRBV29-1 with TRBJ2-2; D is ambiguous. The CDR3 consists of 11 residues. The V end was cut by 6 bases, the J end by 6 bases, with 8 bases between. Germline V CDR1 and CDR2: SQVTM, ANQGSEA. DNA of the CDR3: TGCAGCGTCGTCCACGCCGGGGAGCTGTTTTTT. Its translation: CSVVHAGELFF.

This clonotype was picked up a small number of times. The rearrangement uses TRBV4-2 and TRBJ2-3, with a weak D call TRBD1 (5 bases). The CDR3 extends over 16 amino acids. The germline CDR1 and CDR2 sequences are LGHNA and YNFKEQ. V lost 0 bases and J lost 1, with 11 bases in between. For the CDR3, the DNA is TGTGCCAGCAGCCAAGATTTAACAGGTGGCACAGATACGCAGTATTTT. Protein sequence: CASSQDLTGGTDTQYF.

The chain recombines TRBV24-1 with TRBJ2-2, with 9 positions matching TRBD1. Germline V gives CDR1 KGHDR, CDR2 SFDVKD. V gave up 3 bases and J gave up 4 bases; unmatched junction bases: 5. This CDR3 has 16 residues. CDR3 DNA sequence: TGTGCCACCAGTGATACCGACAGGGGGGGCACCGGGGAGCTGTTTTTT. This gives the protein CATSDTDRGGTGELFF.

Concerning this clonotype: A much larger clone differs by one base, so this may be a read error. Because the CDR3 is missing its conserved closing phenylalanine or tryptophan, this is likely a read error. This rearrangement joins TRBV7-9 to TRBJ1-1; no definite D call. The CDR3 sequence is 13 residues long. The V end lost 1 base, the J end lost 1 base, and 4 bases lay between the germline ends. Per germline, CDR1 SEHNR and CDR2 FQNEAQ (reference sequence). The CDR3, as DNA: TGTGCCAGCAGCTTAGTGGAGAACACTGAAGCTTTCCTT. Translated, it gives CASSLVENTEAFL.

This clonotype was recorded many times. The rearrangement joins TRBV5-4 to TRBJ1-1; TRBD1 is a possible D gene (5 bases). Per germline, CDR1 SGHNT and CDR2 YYREEE (reference sequence). This CDR3 region has 14 residues. V was pared by 2 bases and J by 3 bases, with 11 bases between. Here the CDR3 reads CASSFNQGYTEAFF. The DNA of the CDR3 is TGTGCCAGCAGCTTTAATCAGGGATACACTGAAGCTTTCTTT.

Details on this clonotype: This sequence may be a read error, since a much larger clone differs from it by one base. The genes are TRBV28 and TRBJ1-1; D not resolved. The CDR3 totals 13 residues. Germline V gene lookup returns CDR1 MDHEN and CDR2 SYDVKM. V was shortened by 7 bases and J by 4 bases, with 13 bases between the two germline ends. The CDR3 sequence: CASKRFRATEAFF. CDR3 bases: TGTGCCAGCAAGCGCTTTAGGGCCACTGAAGCTTTCTTT.

In this sample, this clonotype turned up a few times. The chain recombines TRBV19 with TRBJ2-7, with 7 nucleotides matching TRBD1. This CDR3 region has 15 residues. CDR1 is LNHDA, CDR2 SQIVND, per germline (reference sequence). V trimming: 0 bases; J trimming: 3 bases; junction bases outside the gene matches: 5. The CDR3 region has the DNA TGTGCCAGTAGTATAGATCCCGGACAGGACTACGAGCAGTACTTC. Amino acids: CASSIDPGQDYEQYF.

The V call is TRBV6-5, the J call TRBJ1-2; a possible D gene is TRBD1 (5 bases). The CDR3 covers 16 residues. V was pared by 2 bases and J by 0 bases, with 13 bases between. Germline V lookup: CDR1 MNHEY, CDR2 SVGAGI. CDR3 loop: CASSYAPPGANYGYTF. CDR3 nucleotide sequence: TGTGCCAGCAGTTACGCGCCTCCGGGGGCTAACTATGGCTACACCTTC.

The rearrangement uses TRBV4-2 and TRBJ2-3; D is uncertain. The CDR3 covers 12 residues. Germline CDR1 and CDR2: LGHNA and YNFKEQ. The V end lost 4 bases, the J end lost 4 bases, and 6 bases lay between the germline ends. The CDR3, as DNA: TGTGCCAGCAGCCCTACGGCAGATACGCAGTATTTT. Protein: CASSPTADTQYF.

The genes are TRBV6-1 and TRBJ1-1, with a weak D call TRBD1 (5 bases). Between the trimmed V and J ends, which lost 1 base and 3 bases, there was a span of 12 bases. Germline values: CDR1 MNHNS, CDR2 SASEGT. The CDR3 is 15 residues long. The CDR3 sequence is CASSEDRTFDTEAFF. CDR3 in DNA: TGTGCCAGCAGTGAAGACAGGACCTTTGACACTGAAGCTTTCTTT.

The gene calls are TRBV11-2 and TRBJ2-7; D is perhaps TRBD2 (6 bases). The V and J ends lost 0 bases and 3 bases respectively, with 12 bases between them. Germline assignment: CDR1 SGHAT and CDR2 FQNNGV. The CDR3 sequence is 15 residues long. The CDR3 spells CASSLEIAAFYEQYF. For the CDR3, the DNA is TGTGCCAGCAGCTTAGAAATAGCGGCATTCTACGAGCAGTACTTC.

This clonotype came up many times. V usage is TRBV7-9 and J usage is TRBJ2-5; D is unresolved. This CDR3 comprises 14 residues. Trimming removed 1 base at V and 4 bases at J, with 10 bases between. The germline CDR1 and CDR2 sequences are SEHNR and FQNEAQ (reference sequence). CDR3 region: CASSLVFGLETQYF. DNA for the CDR3: TGTGCCAGCAGCTTAGTCTTCGGGTTAGAGACCCAGTACTTC.

There are a few counts of this clonotype. This chain joins TRBV20-1 and TRBJ2-2; D is unresolved. Germline CDR1 reads DFQATT; CDR2 reads SNEGSKA (reference sequence). The CDR3 contains 11 residues. The ends were cut back, 3 bases at V and 3 bases at J, with 2 bases in the middle. The CDR3: CSASYTGELFF. Written as DNA, the CDR3 is TGCAGTGCTAGCTACACCGGGGAGCTGTTTTTT.

The chain recombines TRBV2 with TRBJ2-5, with TRBD2 matching 13 bases. The germline CDR1 and CDR2 sequences are SNHLY and FYNNEI. The J segment lost 6 bases and the V segment lost 5 bases, leaving 9 bases of the junction unmatched. The CDR3 is 16 amino acids. As DNA, the CDR3 is TGTGCCAGCAGTTGGAACCCGACTAGCGGGGGGCAGACCCAGTACTTC. Protein sequence: CASSWNPTSGGQTQYF.

With respect to this clonotype: A much larger clone is a single base away; this may be a read error. The conserved closing phenylalanine or tryptophan is absent in this CDR3, likely reflecting a read error. The rearrangement links TRBV28 to TRBJ1-4; 8 bases are shared with TRBD1. This CDR3 is 14 amino acids long. V was clipped by 1 base and J by 12 bases; unmatched bases: 7. Germline V gene lookup returns CDR1 MDHEN and CDR2 SYDVKM. CDR3 protein: CASSLFPDRGELFL. The CDR3 DNA sequence: TGTGCCAGCAGTTTATTCCCCGACAGGGGAGAACTGTTTTTA.

This clonotype was found a few times. This chain connects TRBV25-1 to TRBJ2-1, with TRBD1 matching 9 bases. Germline V gives CDR1 MGHDK, CDR2 SYGVNS. Trimming at V came to 6 bases and at J to 8 bases, leaving 8 bases not matched to a gene. CDR3 length equals 14 residues. The DNA of the CDR3 is TGTGCCAGCAGGTACAGGGGGCCGTGGGATGAGCAGTTCTTC. Amino acid sequence: CASRYRGPWDEQFF.

This clonotype was picked up a small number of times. The chain has TRBV28 and TRBJ1-6; D unclear. The CDR3 sequence is 16 residues long. Trimming removed 3 bases from V and 0 bases from J, with 9 bases in between. Per germline, CDR1 MDHEN and CDR2 SYDVKM. CDR3 in amino acids: CASSFLGFSYNSPLHF. In DNA, the CDR3 is TGTGCCAGCAGTTTTCTGGGATTCTCCTATAATTCACCCCTCCACTTT.